The 22 T cell receptor beta chains below all came from one sample that was sequenced in a study of cytomegalovirus exposure and HLA in healthy donors. Primers included in the PCR were 60 Vbeta and 13 Jbeta primers. TCRdb's copy holds only in-frame clones and misses some; the assay was immunoSEQ multiplex PCR. This table holds about 230,000 clones, about 85% found once. Sequenced sample: PBMCs. Source of these receptors: a girl aged 2 to 10 in good health and CMV-seronegative.

The chain uses TRBV30 and TRBJ2-7; 12 nucleotides match TRBD2. The CDR3 has 16 amino acids. Germline CDR1 reads GTSNPN; CDR2 reads SVGIG (reference sequence). V lost 2 bases to trimming and J lost 0 bases; unmatched junction nucleotides: 5. CDR3 DNA: TGTGCCTGGAGTCGCCTAGCGGGAGGGAGCTCCTACGAGCAGTACTTC. Translation gives CAWSRLAGGSSYEQYF.

The CDR3 spells CASSQDGDRGKSYEQFF. CDR3 DNA sequence: TGCGCCAGCAGCCAAGATGGGGACAGGGGAAAGAGTTATGAGCAGTTCTTC. The V and J genes are TRBV4-1 and TRBJ2-1, with 10 positions matching TRBD1. V was clipped by 0 bases and J by 8 bases; unmatched bases: 10. Per the germline V gene, CDR1 is MGHRA and CDR2 is YSYEKL. This CDR3 spans 17 amino acids.

The chain couples TRBV4-1 to TRBJ1-6, with D hard to call. The CDR3 consists of 16 residues. Looked up from germline, CDR1 is MGHRA and CDR2 is YSYEKL. Trimming cost V 0 bases and J 0 bases, with 6 bases left between them. CDR3 sequence (DNA): TGCGCCAGCAGCCAAGACGCGAGCTCCTATAATTCACCCCTCCACTTT. The encoded protein is CASSQDASSYNSPLHF.

The V call is TRBV4-1, the J call TRBJ2-3; 12 positions agree with TRBD2. The germline CDR1 and CDR2 sequences are MGHRA and YSYEKL. The CDR3 has 18 residues. V was clipped by 4 bases and J by 4 bases; unmatched bases: 12. This CDR3 reads CASSRNPMTSGRADTQYF. The CDR3 coding sequence is TGCGCCAGCAGCCGCAACCCGATGACTAGCGGGAGAGCAGATACGCAGTATTTT.

There are a few counts of this clone. The chain couples TRBV6-5 to TRBJ1-2; no reliable D call. The V end lost 7 bases, the J end lost 8 bases, and 11 bases lay between the germline ends. The CDR3 consists of 11 residues. The V gene's germline CDR1 is MNHEY and CDR2 SVGAGI. The CDR3 protein is CASTSYRGYTF. DNA of the CDR3: TGTGCCAGCACTTCGTATCGGGGCTACACCTTC.

The chain employs TRBV6-4 and TRBJ2-3; 12 bases align to TRBD2. Germline CDR1 and CDR2: MRHNA and SNTAGT. With V trimmed by 3 bases and J by 6 bases, 1 base remained unmatched. The CDR3 has 14 amino acids. The CDR3, as DNA: TGTGCCAGCAGTGAGGGACTAGCGGGTGATACGCAGTATTTT. Its translation: CASSEGLAGDTQYF.

The chain combines TRBV7-2 with TRBJ1-6, with 8 bases identical to TRBD1. CDR1 and CDR2 (germline): SGHTA, FQGNSA. Trimming removed 0 bases from V and 3 bases from J; junction bases left unmatched: 1. There are 16 residues in the CDR3. This CDR3 is CASSLADRVYNSPLHF. The DNA of the CDR3 is TGTGCCAGCAGCTTAGCGGACAGGGTCTATAATTCACCCCTCCACTTT.

This clone was seen a handful of times. This rearrangement joins TRBV6-6 to TRBJ2-1, with 12 bases matching TRBD2. Looked up from germline, CDR1 is MNHNY and CDR2 is SVGAGI (reference sequence). The CDR3 has 14 amino acids. V shed 10 bases and J 8 bases; nucleotides not matched to a gene: 9. CDR3 nucleotides: TGTGCCATAAGACTAGCGGGAGATAGGGATGAGCAGTTCTTC. This gives the protein CAIRLAGDRDEQFF.

This chain joins TRBV5-4 and TRBJ2-7; 7 nucleotides agree with TRBD2. Unmatched junction bases numbered 5, after V lost 2 bases and J lost 0 bases. CDR3 size: 15 residues. CDR1 and CDR2 (germline): SGHNT, YYREEE (reference sequence). The CDR3 sequence: CASSFAGVSSYEQYF. In nucleotides, the CDR3 is TGTGCCAGCAGCTTCGCGGGAGTTAGCTCCTACGAGCAGTACTTC.

The chain joins TRBV10-2 to TRBJ2-2; TRBD2 aligns across 13 bases. Germline CDR1 WSHSY, CDR2 SAAADI. V lost 8 bases to trimming and J lost 8 bases; unmatched junction nucleotides: 5. This CDR3 comprises 14 residues. The CDR3 nucleotides read TGCGCCAGCGGACTAGCGGGAGCAGTGGGGGAGCTGTTTTTT. This gives the protein CASGLAGAVGELFF.

J is TRBJ2-1 and V is TRBV5-1; 11 nucleotides match TRBD2. Germline loops: CDR1 SGHRS, CDR2 YFSETQ. The CDR3 is made up of 15 amino acids. The V and J ends lost 3 bases and 10 bases, in that order; junction bases with no gene match: 9. CDR3 sequence: CASSSGLAVPQEQFF. The CDR3 coding sequence is TGCGCCAGCAGCTCGGGACTAGCGGTACCACAGGAGCAGTTCTTC. The full variable domain, rest sourced from reference TRBV5-1 and TRBJ2-1, is KAGVTQTPRYLIKTRGQQVTLSCSPISGHRSVSWYQQTPGQGLQFLFEYFSETQRNKGNFPGRFSGRQFSNSRSEMNVSTLELGDSALYLCASSSGLAVPQEQFFGPGTRLTVL.

In its sample, this clone was seen a few times. The rearrangement links TRBV19 to TRBJ1-1; D is perhaps TRBD1 (5 bases). Germline V lookup: CDR1 LNHDA, CDR2 SQIVND (reference sequence). This CDR3 has 13 amino acids. Deletions cut 5 bases from V and 6 bases from J, with 13 bases between. In DNA, the CDR3 is TGTGCCAGTAGTTCCTCAGGGTTGGCTGAAGCTTTCTTT. It specifies CASSSSGLAEAFF.

The table lists this clone with a count of one. The V and J genes are TRBV14 and TRBJ1-4, with a possible D match to TRBD1 (6 bases). V lost 0 bases, J lost 7 bases, and 18 bases lay in between. The germline V gene encodes CDR1 SGHDN and CDR2 FVKESK. This CDR3 spans 17 amino acids. The DNA of the CDR3 is TGTGCCAGCAGCCAAGATAAAGGGGGTCATAGTAGTGAAAAACTGTTTTTT. It translates to CASSQDKGGHSSEKLFF.

The rearrangement uses TRBV15 and TRBJ2-1; 8 bases are shared with TRBD2. Per the germline V gene, CDR1 is LNHNV and CDR2 is YYDKDF (reference sequence). The ends lost 0 bases at V and 6 bases at J; junction bases unmatched: 10. The CDR3 loop spans 17 amino acids. The CDR3 DNA is TGTGCCACCAGCAGAGATCGTGGCCTAGCGGGTTTCAATGAGCAGTTCTTC. This codes for CATSRDRGLAGFNEQFF.

As regards this clone: Other DNA sequences in this sample translate to the same CDR3. The chain links TRBV2 to TRBJ2-7; 7 positions match TRBD2. After removal of 4 bases from V and 0 bases from J, the junction contained 3 bases not matched to a gene. Germline V gene data show CDR1 as SNHLY and CDR2 as FYNNEI. The CDR3 spans 14 residues. CDR3 protein: CASSGEGDSYEQYF. In DNA, the CDR3 is TGTGCCAGCAGTGGGGAGGGAGACTCCTACGAGCAGTACTTC.

The rearrangement joins TRBV6-5 to TRBJ2-1; TRBD2 matches 7 bases. From germline, CDR1 is MNHEY and CDR2 SVGAGI. CDR3 length: 11 residues. The J segment lost 16 bases and the V segment lost 0 bases, leaving 3 bases of the junction unmatched. The CDR3 region is CASSYSGTNFF. CDR3 nucleotides: TGTGCCAGCAGTTACTCGGGGACTAACTTCTTC.

This clone showed up just a few times. The CDR3 region has the DNA TGTGCCAGCAGCTTGGGGGGAAGCACTAATGAAAAACTGTTTTTT. As protein: CASSLGGSTNEKLFF. V usage is TRBV7-9 and J usage is TRBJ1-4; D might be TRBD1 (5 bases). The CDR3 runs to 15 residues. CDR1 and CDR2 (germline): SEHNR, FQNEAQ (reference sequence). Trimming pared 3 bases from V and 2 bases from J, leaving 10 bases between.

V gene TRBV15 combines with J gene TRBJ2-7; 7 bases match TRBD1. The CDR3 is 16 residues long. V was clipped by 0 bases and J by 6 bases; unmatched bases: 11. Germline CDR1 reads LNHNV; CDR2 reads YYDKDF (reference sequence). For the CDR3, the DNA is TGTGCCACCAGCAGAGATAGCTCCGGGACAGAGGCCGAGCAGTACTTC. Protein product: CATSRDSSGTEAEQYF.

The chain combines TRBV2 with TRBJ1-2; possibly TRBD1 for D (5 bases). The CDR3 runs to 13 residues. CDR1 is SNHLY and CDR2 is FYNNEI in the germline V gene. The germline V and J ends were trimmed by 7 bases and 5 bases, with 14 bases remaining between them. CDR3 DNA: TGTGCCAGCACCATAGACAGTGGATATGGCTACACCTTC. It specifies CASTIDSGYGYTF. Supplemented by reference TRBV2 and TRBJ1-2, the full variable domain reads EPEVTQTPSHQVTQMGQEVILRCVPISNHLYFYWYRQILGQKVEFLVSFYNNEISEKSEIFDDQFSVERPDGSNFTLKIRSTKLEDSAMYFCASTIDSGYGYTFGSGTRLTVV.

This chain connects TRBV7-6 to TRBJ2-3, with TRBD1 identical over 11 bases. Germline lookup yields CDR1 SGHVS and CDR2 FNYEAQ. The CDR3 contains 17 residues. V lost 2 bases and J lost 5; bases outside the gene matches: 9. CDR3 nucleotide sequence: TGTGCCAGCAGCTTACACCGGACCGGGACAGGGGGAGATACGCAGTATTTT. Translating it yields CASSLHRTGTGGDTQYF.

The chain joins TRBV10-3 to TRBJ2-5; TRBD1 matches at 11 bases. The J call may not be correct, given that the DNA end is closer to TRBJ2-7. The CDR3 covers 14 residues. Germline V gene data show CDR1 as ENHRY and CDR2 as SYGVKD. CDR3 sequence: CAIRAGTGGYEQYF. In DNA, the CDR3 is TGTGCCATCCGGGCGGGGACAGGGGGCTACGAGCAGTACTTC.

This clone appeared a few times. This chain links TRBV10-3 with TRBJ1-4; the match to TRBD1 covers 9 bases. Germline V CDR1 and CDR2: ENHRY, SYGVKD. The CDR3 is made up of 18 amino acids. With V trimmed by 2 bases and J by 5 bases, 12 bases remained unmatched. The CDR3 spells CAISETLPGQGINEKLFF. CDR3 sequence (DNA): TGTGCCATCAGTGAGACCCTGCCGGGACAGGGAATCAATGAAAAACTGTTTTTT.